This TCR beta chain was sequenced for a study of T cells after yellow fever vaccination. The wider study: Some fractions had low cell numbers, and these were prepared with SMART-Seq v4 Ultra Low Input.

This clonotype was observed at least ten times. Its specificity is unknown. The study's findings and limits: Some clonotypes were seen in both the CD4 and the CD8 compartments. These made up a small share and likely arose from convergent recombination.

As TCR cDNA was made by 5'RACE template switching, a universal primer site and UMIs were added. TCRdb analysed the 5' RACE reads with MiXCR anew, one entry per CDR3 protein. The sample gives 610,000 or so distinct CDR3 sequences, about 12% of which show up once; around 14% is in the top ten. The V and J ends lost 6 bases and 5 bases, in that order; junction bases with no gene match: 7. The CDR3 is 16 residues long. CDR1 and CDR2 (germline): SGHTA, FQGNSA. The TCR originated in a man in his thirties or forties who received the YFV17D yellow fever vaccine. Sequencing was performed on PBMCs, taken on the day of the yellow fever booster vaccination. This sequence joins TRBV7-2 and TRBJ2-2, with 12 bases lining up with TRBD2. This chain's CDR3 is CASRKTSGRGTGELFF. The DNA of the CDR3 is TGTGCCAGCAGAAAGACTAGCGGGAGAGGTACCGGGGAGCTGTTTTTT.